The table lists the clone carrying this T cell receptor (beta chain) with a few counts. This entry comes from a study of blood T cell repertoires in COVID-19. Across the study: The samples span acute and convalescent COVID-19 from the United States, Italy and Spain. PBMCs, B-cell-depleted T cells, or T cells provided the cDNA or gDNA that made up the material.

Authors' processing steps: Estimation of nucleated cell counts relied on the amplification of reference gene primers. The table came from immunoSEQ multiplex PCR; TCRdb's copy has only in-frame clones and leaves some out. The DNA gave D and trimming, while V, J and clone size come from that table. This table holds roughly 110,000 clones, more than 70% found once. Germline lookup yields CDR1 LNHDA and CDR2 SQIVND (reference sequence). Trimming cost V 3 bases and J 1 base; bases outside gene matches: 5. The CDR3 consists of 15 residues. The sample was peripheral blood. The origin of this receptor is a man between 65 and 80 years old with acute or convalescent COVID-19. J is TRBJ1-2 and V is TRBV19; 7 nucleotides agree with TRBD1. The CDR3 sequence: CASSIARGSNYGYTF. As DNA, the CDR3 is TGTGCCAGTAGTATTGCCAGGGGGAGTAACTATGGCTACACCTTC.